These 28 T cell receptor beta chains originate from one sample sequenced in a study of regulatory T cells in long-lasting Graves disease. As to time point: persistent/refractory GD, antithyroid drugs over 5 years with positive TRAb. RNA isolated from PBMCs was used to make the TCR library. Investigators prepared the TCR beta libraries by applying iRepertoire HTBI primers and Arm-PCR of CDR3 regions. TCRdb reprocessed the multiplex PCR reads via MiXCR and lists one record per CDR3 protein. The data contain approximately 500,000 distinct CDR3 sequences, about a fifth of them singletons. Specimen: peripheral blood mononuclear cells (PBMCs), collected when the disease was refractory, from a patient treated with antithyroid drugs. These receptors were taken from a female donor with Graves disease.

This chain joins TRBV29-1 and TRBJ2-7; the D gene is possibly TRBD1 (6 bases). Germline CDR1 SQVTM, CDR2 ANQGSEA. The V and J ends lost 1 base and 0 bases respectively, with 10 bases between them. CDR3 length equals 14 residues. CDR3 nucleotides: TGCAGCGTTGAAGCAGGGGCAAGCTCCTACGAGCAGTACTTC. Translation gives CSVEAGASSYEQYF.

The chain carries TRBV13 and TRBJ1-5; D is possibly TRBD1 (5 bases). Trimming removed 4 bases at V and 6 bases at J, with 19 bases between. Germline CDR1 and CDR2: PRHDT and FYEKMQ (reference sequence). The CDR3 is 16 amino acids. The DNA of the CDR3 is TGTGCCAGCAGCTCTTCGACGGAACAGGCGGGTCAGCCCCAGCATTTT. It is translated as CASSSSTEQAGQPQHF. Full variable domain (remainder filled in from reference TRBV13 and TRBJ1-5): AAGVIQSPRHLIKEKRETATLKCYPIPRHDTVYWYQQGPGQDPQFLISFYEKMQSDKGSIPDRFSAQQFSDYHSELNMSSLELGDSALYFCASSSSTEQAGQPQHFGDGTRLSIL.

This clonotype was counted ten times or more. The genes are TRBV6-2 or TRBV6-3 and TRBJ1-5; D ambiguous. Germline V gene lookup returns CDR1 MNHEY and CDR2 SVGEGT. The CDR3 contains 13 residues. Trimming shortened V by 4 bases and J by 2 bases, and 6 bases separated the two germline ends. The CDR3 sequence is CASSLRGNQPQHF. CDR3 nucleotides: TGTGCCAGCAGTTTGCGCGGCAATCAGCCCCAGCATTTT.

This chain links TRBV19 with TRBJ2-2; D tentatively reads TRBD1 or TRBD2 (5 bases each). This CDR3 is 18 amino acids long. V was cut by 3 bases and J by 0 bases, with 17 bases left in between. Germline V gene data show CDR1 as LNHDA and CDR2 as SQIVND (reference sequence). The CDR3 nucleotides are TGTGCCAGTAGTATCCCCCCTTGGGGGACGTCGAACACCGGGGAGCTGTTTTTT. Residues: CASSIPPWGTSNTGELFF.

This clonotype was seen ten or more times. V gene TRBV28 combines with J gene TRBJ2-7; 8 bases are shared with TRBD2. V dropped 7 bases and J dropped 6; count of bases not matched to a gene: 11. Germline assignment: CDR1 MDHEN and CDR2 SYDVKM. This CDR3 contains 14 residues. The CDR3 region is CASILRTSSAEQYF. The CDR3 nucleotides read TGTGCCAGCATCCTGCGGACTAGCTCTGCCGAGCAGTACTTC.

This clonotype was detected ten times or more. The J gene is TRBJ1-1, the V gene TRBV20-1; 8 nucleotides agree with TRBD1. V was clipped by 6 bases and J by 4 bases; unmatched bases: 7. This CDR3 is built from 13 residues. The germline gives CDR1 DFQATT, CDR2 SNEGSKA (reference sequence). CDR3 sequence: CSATQTGATEAFF. CDR3 bases: TGCAGTGCCACACAGACAGGGGCCACTGAAGCTTTCTTT.

This clonotype was seen more than once but under ten times. V gene TRBV19 combines with J gene TRBJ2-2; perhaps TRBD2 as D (5 bases). The germline V gene encodes CDR1 LNHDA and CDR2 SQIVND (reference sequence). The CDR3 sequence is 18 residues long. Trimming pared 0 bases from V and 1 base from J, leaving 15 bases between. Here the CDR3 reads CASSIDLEGSRNTGELFF. CDR3 DNA sequence: TGTGCCAGTAGTATAGATCTTGAGGGTAGCCGGAACACCGGGGAGCTGTTTTTT.

This clonotype has a single count. V usage is TRBV5-6 and J usage is TRBJ1-6, with D tentatively TRBD1 (6 bases). V was pared by 0 bases and J by 8 bases, with 9 bases between. CDR1 SGHDT and CDR2 YYEEEE come from the germline V gene. The CDR3 contains 14 residues. The CDR3 nucleotides are TGTGCCAGCAGCTTGGGGGGGCCATATTCACCCCTCCACTTT. This sequence encodes CASSLGGPYSPLHF.

This clonotype was counted many times. V and J are TRBV10-3 and TRBJ2-5; D gene unclear. Between the trimmed V and J ends, which lost 7 bases and 3 bases, there was a span of 12 bases. The CDR3 consists of 13 residues. Germline CDR1 reads ENHRY; CDR2 reads SYGVKD. CDR3: CAIKSGRKETQYF. The CDR3 region has the DNA TGTGCCATCAAATCCGGCAGGAAAGAGACCCAGTACTTC.

This clonotype was counted many times. The CDR3 DNA follows: TGCGCCAGCAGCTTGGGAGGACAGGGGGCGTTCGGCTACACCTTC. Its translation: CASSLGGQGAFGYTF. The chain employs TRBV5-1 and TRBJ1-2; 11 nucleotides agree with TRBD1. The germline V gene has CDR1 SGHRS and CDR2 YFSETQ. Unmatched junction bases numbered 6, after V lost 0 bases and J lost 8 bases. The CDR3 sequence is 15 residues long. The full variable domain, with the rest looked up from reference TRBV5-1 and TRBJ1-2, is KAGVTQTPRYLIKTRGQQVTLSCSPISGHRSVSWYQQTPGQGLQFLFEYFSETQRNKGNFPGRFSGRQFSNSRSEMNVSTLELGDSALYLCASSLGGQGAFGYTFGSGTRLTVV.

This clonotype was counted only a few times. The CDR3 nucleotides are TGTGCCAGCAGCTTAGTCCTCGGACTAGCTCAGGAGACCCAGTACTTC. Encoded protein: CASSLVLGLAQETQYF. The chain recombines TRBV7-2 with TRBJ2-5; 8 nucleotides line up with TRBD2. This CDR3 contains 16 residues. Germline CDR1 is SGHTA and CDR2 is FQGNSA. Germline trimming cut 1 base from V and 5 bases from J; bases unmatched to any gene: 9.

The chain recombines TRBV29-1 with TRBJ2-5, with no clear D. This CDR3 has 14 amino acids. V was cut by 5 bases and J by 2 bases, with 15 bases left in between. The germline V gene has CDR1 SQVTM and CDR2 ANQGSEA. CDR3 protein: CSVKSPTGQETQYF. For the CDR3, the DNA is TGCAGCGTTAAATCGCCAACGGGTCAAGAGACCCAGTACTTC. Full variable domain (rest looked up from reference TRBV29-1 and TRBJ2-5): SAVISQKPSRDICQRGTSLTIQCQVDSQVTMMFWYRQQPGQSLTLIATANQGSEATYESGFVIDKFPISRPNLTFSTLTVSNMSPEDSSIYLCSVKSPTGQETQYFGPGTRLLVL.

This clonotype was found many times. The chain is built from TRBV28 and TRBJ1-4; D is perhaps TRBD1 (6 bases). In germline, CDR1 is MDHEN, CDR2 SYDVKM. The CDR3 covers 14 residues. Trimming cost V 4 bases and J 8 bases, with 14 bases left between them. The CDR3 nucleotides read TGTGCCAGCAGTTCGGGGGGCCGTAAGGAAAAACTGTTTTTT. Its translation is CASSSGGRKEKLFF.

This clonotype showed up many times. The chain recombines TRBV29-1 with TRBJ2-2, with TRBD1 matching over 9 bases. CDR1 and CDR2 from the germline V gene are SQVTM and ANQGSEA. After removal of 7 bases from V and 5 bases from J, the junction contained 5 bases not matched to a gene. CDR3 size: 13 residues. CDR3 amino acids: CSAPGQGTGELFF. DNA for the CDR3: TGCAGCGCACCGGGACAGGGTACCGGGGAGCTGTTTTTT.

This clonotype appeared many times. J is TRBJ2-5 and V is TRBV12-3 or TRBV12-4, with a possible D match to TRBD1 (6 bases). The CDR3 extends over 14 amino acids. With 7 bases removed from V and 0 bases from J, the gap between germline ends came to 12 bases. The DNA of the CDR3 is TGTGCCAGCACCCCAGGGGCGGACCAAGAGACCCAGTACTTC. This encodes CASTPGADQETQYF.

As for this clonotype: The junction and the germline gene differ at one end; a read error may be behind it. The chain joins TRBV19 to TRBJ2-5, with 13 bases lining up with TRBD2. The length of the CDR3 is 19 residues. Germline V gives CDR1 LNHDA, CDR2 SQIVND (reference sequence). The CDR3: CASSIAGTSGTLIQEAQYF. The CDR3 nucleotides are TGTGCCAGTAGTATTGCCGGGACTAGCGGGACCCTGATCCAAGAGGCCCAGTACTTC.

The chain employs TRBV18 and TRBJ1-3, with D hard to call. CDR1 and CDR2 from the germline V gene are KGHSH and LQKENI. Trimming removed 2 bases from V and 0 bases from J, with 14 bases in between. The CDR3 totals 17 residues. The CDR3 DNA follows: TGTGCCAGCTCACCATTGATGATGGGTGACTCTGGAAACACCATATATTTT. Protein product: CASSPLMMGDSGNTIYF.

With respect to this clonotype: Being one base from a much bigger clone, this may be a read error. J is TRBJ2-6 and V is TRBV7-2; TRBD2 is a possible D gene (6 bases). There are 19 residues in the CDR3. Germline V gives CDR1 SGHTA, CDR2 FQGNSA. DNA of the CDR3: TGTGCCGGCAGCCCAGGCCCCGGGACTGGCAACTCGCTGGCCAACGTCCTGACTTTC. Translation gives CAGSPGPGTGNSLANVLTF. Full variable domain (rest looked up from reference TRBV7-2 and TRBJ2-6): GAGVSQSPSNKVTEKGKDVELRCDPISGHTALYWYRQSLGQGLEFLIYFQGNSAPDKSGLPSDRFSAERTGGSVSTLTIQRTQQEDSAVYLCAGSPGPGTGNSLANVLTFGAGSRLTVL.

This clonotype was counted many times. The rearrangement links TRBV19 to TRBJ1-5; 9 positions agree with TRBD1. The CDR3 runs to 14 residues. Germline values: CDR1 LNHDA, CDR2 SQIVND (reference sequence). V gave up 5 bases and J gave up 9 bases; unmatched junction bases: 8. The CDR3 nucleotides are TGTGCCAGTAGTCAACCGGGACAGGGCTCGCCCCAGCATTTT. Translation: CASSQPGQGSPQHF.

This chain links TRBV14 with TRBJ1-1; 8 nucleotides line up with TRBD1. Germline CDR1 reads SGHDN; CDR2 reads FVKESK. The CDR3 extends over 15 amino acids. Trimming removed 3 bases from V and 5 bases from J; junction bases left unmatched: 8. CDR3 bases: TGTGCCAGCAGCCAGCCCGGACAGGGAAGGACTGAAGCTTTCTTT. The encoded protein is CASSQPGQGRTEAFF.

There are a few counts of this clonotype. The CDR3 DNA is TGTGCCAGCACCTTGACAGGTAACCTTCAAGCTTTCTTT. Translation gives CASTLTGNLQAFF. V gene TRBV28 combines with J gene TRBJ1-1; D is possibly TRBD1 (6 bases). The ends were cut back, 7 bases at V and 9 bases at J, with 18 bases in the middle. CDR3 length: 13 amino acids. Germline loops: CDR1 MDHEN, CDR2 SYDVKM.

This clonotype has only a few counts. The CDR3 sequence is CASMKGNTEAFF. The DNA for the CDR3 is TGTGCCAGTATGAAGGGGAACACTGAAGCTTTCTTT. The chain links TRBV19 to TRBJ1-1; D unresolved. This CDR3 region has 12 residues. Trimming cost V 7 bases and J 1 base, with 7 bases left between them. Germline values: CDR1 LNHDA, CDR2 SQIVND (reference sequence). The complete variable domain, with remaining parts taken from reference TRBV19 and TRBJ1-1, reads DGGITQSPKYLFRKEGQNVTLSCEQNLNHDAMYWYRQDPGQGLRLIYYSQIVNDFQKGDIAEGYSVSREKKESFPLTVTSAQKNPTAFYLCASMKGNTEAFFGQGTRLTVV.

The rearrangement links TRBV20-1 to TRBJ2-7, with D perhaps matching TRBD1 or TRBD2 (5 bases each). The CDR3 sequence is 14 residues long. Germline V gives CDR1 DFQATT, CDR2 SNEGSKA (reference sequence). With 3 bases removed from V and 2 bases from J, the gap between germline ends came to 14 bases. This CDR3 reads CSARGRVRAYEQYF. The CDR3 DNA reads as TGCAGTGCTAGGGGACGGGTCCGTGCCTACGAGCAGTACTTC.

This clonotype has at least ten counts. V is TRBV27 and J is TRBJ1-2, with D hard to call. The CDR3 has 13 residues. The germline gives CDR1 MNHEY, CDR2 SMNVEV (reference sequence). The V and J ends lost 0 bases and 8 bases respectively, with 10 bases between them. The CDR3 nucleotides read TGTGCCAGCAGTTTATCGGCGACCCGGGGCTACACCTTC. Translating it yields CASSLSATRGYTF.

This chain joins TRBV19 and TRBJ1-1, with TRBD1 identical over 7 bases. Germline CDR1 is LNHDA and CDR2 is SQIVND (reference sequence). This CDR3 region has 13 residues. The junction had 3 bases not matched to a gene; V was cut back by 3 bases and J by 5 bases. CDR3 loop: CASSIARGTEAFF. The CDR3 nucleotides are TGTGCCAGTAGTATCGCCAGGGGGACTGAAGCTTTCTTT.

This chain links TRBV2 with TRBJ2-3; D is undetermined. This CDR3 has 15 amino acids. Germline V gene data show CDR1 as SNHLY and CDR2 as FYNNEI. Trimming took 1 base from V and 0 from J, leaving 8 bases between them. Here the CDR3 DNA reads TGTGCCAGCAGTGAAGAAGGTCCTAGCACAGATACGCAGTATTTT. Its translation is CASSEEGPSTDTQYF.

The V call is TRBV3-1, the J call TRBJ2-7; TRBD2 might be the D (6 bases). Germline CDR1 is LGHDT and CDR2 is YNNKEL (reference sequence). Trimming stripped 0 bases from V and 2 bases from J, with 14 bases between. CDR3 length: 16 residues. The CDR3 region is CASSQEGGVPAYEQYF. The DNA for the CDR3 is TGTGCCAGCAGCCAAGAGGGGGGAGTCCCTGCCTACGAGCAGTACTTC.

In regard to this clonotype: This may arise from a read error, as a much more abundant clone is one base away. V and J are TRBV24-1 and TRBJ2-7; 10 nucleotides line up with TRBD1. Germline lookup yields CDR1 KGHDR and CDR2 SFDVKD. The CDR3 contains 15 residues. The DNA of the CDR3 is TGTGCCACCAGTGAGACCGGGACAGGGGTCTACGGGCAGTACTTC. Its protein product is CATSETGTGVYGQYF.